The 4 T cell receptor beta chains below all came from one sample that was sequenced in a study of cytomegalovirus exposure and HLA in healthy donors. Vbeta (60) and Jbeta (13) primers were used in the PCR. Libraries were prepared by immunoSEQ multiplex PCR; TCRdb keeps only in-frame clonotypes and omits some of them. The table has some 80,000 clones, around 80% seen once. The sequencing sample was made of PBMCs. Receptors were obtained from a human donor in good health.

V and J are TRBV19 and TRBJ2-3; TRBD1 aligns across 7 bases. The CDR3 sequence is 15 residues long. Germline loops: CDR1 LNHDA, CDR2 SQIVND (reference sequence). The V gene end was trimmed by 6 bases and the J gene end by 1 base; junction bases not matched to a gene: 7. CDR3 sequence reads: CASSDPGQGTDTQYF. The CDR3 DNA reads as TGTGCCAGTAGCGACCCCGGACAGGGCACAGATACGCAGTATTTT.

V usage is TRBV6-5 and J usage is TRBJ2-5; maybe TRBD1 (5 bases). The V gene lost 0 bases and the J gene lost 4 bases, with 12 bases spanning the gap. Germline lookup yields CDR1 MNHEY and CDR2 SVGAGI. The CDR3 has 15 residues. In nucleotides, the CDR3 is TGTGCCAGCAGTTACTCCGGACACGAGGCAGAGACCCAGTACTTC. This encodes CASSYSGHEAETQYF.

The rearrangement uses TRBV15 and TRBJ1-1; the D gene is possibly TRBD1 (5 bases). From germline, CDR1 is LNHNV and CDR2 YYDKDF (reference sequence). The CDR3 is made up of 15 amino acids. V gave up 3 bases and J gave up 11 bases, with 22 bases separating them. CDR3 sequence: CATSSRAGTKSDAFF. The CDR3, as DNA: TGTGCCACCAGCAGCAGGGCTGGAACTAAATCGGATGCTTTCTTT.

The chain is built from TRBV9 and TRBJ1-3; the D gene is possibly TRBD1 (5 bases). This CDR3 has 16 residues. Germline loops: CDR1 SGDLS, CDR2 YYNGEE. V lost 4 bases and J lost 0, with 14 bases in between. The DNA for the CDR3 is TGTGCCAGCAGCCCCCGCCAGGGTTCCTCTGGAAACACCATATATTTT. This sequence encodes CASSPRQGSSGNTIYF.